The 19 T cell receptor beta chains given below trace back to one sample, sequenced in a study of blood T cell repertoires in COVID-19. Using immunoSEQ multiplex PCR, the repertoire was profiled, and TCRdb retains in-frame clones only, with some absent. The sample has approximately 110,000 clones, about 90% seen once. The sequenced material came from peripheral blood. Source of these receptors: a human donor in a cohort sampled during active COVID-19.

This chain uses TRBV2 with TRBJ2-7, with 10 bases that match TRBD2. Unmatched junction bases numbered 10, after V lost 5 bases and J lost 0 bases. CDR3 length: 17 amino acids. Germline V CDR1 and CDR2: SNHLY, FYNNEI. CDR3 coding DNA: TGTGCCAGCAGTTCCCGGACTAGCGGCAAACACTCCTACGAGCAGTACTTC. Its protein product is CASSSRTSGKHSYEQYF. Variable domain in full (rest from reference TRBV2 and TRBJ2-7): EPEVTQTPSHQVTQMGQEVILRCVPISNHLYFYWYRQILGQKVEFLVSFYNNEISEKSEIFDDQFSVERPDGSNFTLKIRSTKLEDSAMYFCASSSRTSGKHSYEQYFGPGTRLTVT.

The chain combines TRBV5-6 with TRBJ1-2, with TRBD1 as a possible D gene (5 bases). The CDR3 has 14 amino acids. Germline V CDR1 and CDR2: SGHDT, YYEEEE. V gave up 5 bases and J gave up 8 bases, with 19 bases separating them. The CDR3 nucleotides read TGTGCCAGCAGTGACAAGGGGTTTCCTTTAGGCTACACCTTC. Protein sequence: CASSDKGFPLGYTF.

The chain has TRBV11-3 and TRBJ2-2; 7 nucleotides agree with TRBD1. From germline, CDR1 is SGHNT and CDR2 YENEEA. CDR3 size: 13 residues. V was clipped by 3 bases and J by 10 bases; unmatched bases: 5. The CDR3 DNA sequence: TGTGCCAGCAGCTTTAGACAGGGATTGGAGCTGTTTTTT. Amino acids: CASSFRQGLELFF.

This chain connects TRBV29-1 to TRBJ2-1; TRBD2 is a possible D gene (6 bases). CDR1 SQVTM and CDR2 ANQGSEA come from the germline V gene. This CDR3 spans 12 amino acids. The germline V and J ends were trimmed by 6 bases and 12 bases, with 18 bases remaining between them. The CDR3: CSVEGGGPGQFF. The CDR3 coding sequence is TGCAGCGTCGAGGGAGGAGGCCCCGGGCAGTTCTTC.

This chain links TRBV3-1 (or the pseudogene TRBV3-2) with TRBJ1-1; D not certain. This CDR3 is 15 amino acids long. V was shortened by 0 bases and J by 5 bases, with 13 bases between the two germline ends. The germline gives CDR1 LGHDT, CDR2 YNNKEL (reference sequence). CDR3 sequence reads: CASSQDWGRRTEAFF. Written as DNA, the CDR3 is TGTGCCAGCAGCCAAGATTGGGGAAGGAGGACTGAAGCTTTCTTT.

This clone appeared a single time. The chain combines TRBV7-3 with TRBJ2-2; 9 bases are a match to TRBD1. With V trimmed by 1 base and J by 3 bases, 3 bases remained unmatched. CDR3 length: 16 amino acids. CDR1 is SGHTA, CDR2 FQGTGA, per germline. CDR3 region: CASSLRTGVDTGELFF. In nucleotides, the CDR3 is TGTGCCAGCAGCTTAAGGACAGGGGTCGACACCGGGGAGCTGTTTTTT.

The CDR3 sequence is CASSAAPGQGRVNTEAFF. CDR3 coding DNA: TGTGCCAGCAGTGCGGCACCCGGACAGGGAAGAGTGAACACTGAAGCTTTCTTT. The chain uses TRBV2 and TRBJ1-1; TRBD1 matches at 8 bases. The V gene's germline CDR1 is SNHLY and CDR2 FYNNEI. J gave up 0 bases and V 4 bases, and 13 bases lay outside the gene matches. The CDR3 spans 18 residues.

CDR3: CASSQPGGVNYGYTF. The CDR3 DNA reads TGCGCCAGCAGCCAACCAGGGGGCGTTAACTATGGCTACACCTTC. The chain links TRBV5-1 to TRBJ1-2; TRBD1 agrees at 8 bases. The germline V gene has CDR1 SGHRS and CDR2 YFSETQ. J was trimmed by 1 base and V by 4 bases; bases with no gene match: 6. This CDR3 has 15 amino acids. Complete variable domain (other parts from reference TRBV5-1 and TRBJ1-2): KAGVTQTPRYLIKTRGQQVTLSCSPISGHRSVSWYQQTPGQGLQFLFEYFSETQRNKGNFPGRFSGRQFSNSRSEMNVSTLELGDSALYLCASSQPGGVNYGYTFGSGTRLTVV.

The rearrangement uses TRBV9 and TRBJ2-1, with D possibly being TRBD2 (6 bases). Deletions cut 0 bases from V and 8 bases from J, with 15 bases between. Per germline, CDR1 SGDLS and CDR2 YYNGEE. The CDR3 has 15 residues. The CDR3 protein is CASSVGGDPGYEQFF. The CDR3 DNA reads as TGTGCCAGCAGCGTAGGGGGGGATCCAGGGTATGAGCAGTTCTTC.

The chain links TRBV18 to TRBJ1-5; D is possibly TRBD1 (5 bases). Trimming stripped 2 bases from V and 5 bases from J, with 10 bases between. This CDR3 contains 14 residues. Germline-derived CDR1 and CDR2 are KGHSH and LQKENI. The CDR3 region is CASSPSGIDQPQHF. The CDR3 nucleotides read TGTGCCAGCTCACCATCAGGGATCGATCAGCCCCAGCATTTT.

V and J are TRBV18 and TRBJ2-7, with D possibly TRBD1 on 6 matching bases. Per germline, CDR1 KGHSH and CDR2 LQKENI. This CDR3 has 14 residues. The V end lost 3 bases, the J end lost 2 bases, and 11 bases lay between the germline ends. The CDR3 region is CASSPSTGPYEQYF. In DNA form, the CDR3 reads TGTGCCAGCTCACCCTCGACAGGACCCTACGAGCAGTACTTC.

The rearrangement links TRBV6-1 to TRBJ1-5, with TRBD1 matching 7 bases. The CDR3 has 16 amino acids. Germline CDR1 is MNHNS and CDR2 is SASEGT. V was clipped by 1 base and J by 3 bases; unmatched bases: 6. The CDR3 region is CASSEVGGQYNQPQHF. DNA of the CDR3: TGTGCCAGCAGTGAAGTGGGGGGACAGTACAATCAGCCCCAGCATTTT.

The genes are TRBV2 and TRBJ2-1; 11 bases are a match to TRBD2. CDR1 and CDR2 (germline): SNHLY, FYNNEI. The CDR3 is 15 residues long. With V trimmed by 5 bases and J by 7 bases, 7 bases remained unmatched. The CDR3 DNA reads TGTGCCAGCAGTAGACTAGCGGGGAAGGGGAATGAGCAGTTCTTC. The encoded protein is CASSRLAGKGNEQFF.

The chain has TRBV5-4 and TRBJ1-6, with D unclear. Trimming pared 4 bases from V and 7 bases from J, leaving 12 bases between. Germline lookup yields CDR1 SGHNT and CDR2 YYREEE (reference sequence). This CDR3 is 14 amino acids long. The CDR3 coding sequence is TGTGCCAGCAGCCGAAGACGGAGGAATTCACCCCTCCACTTT. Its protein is CASSRRRRNSPLHF.

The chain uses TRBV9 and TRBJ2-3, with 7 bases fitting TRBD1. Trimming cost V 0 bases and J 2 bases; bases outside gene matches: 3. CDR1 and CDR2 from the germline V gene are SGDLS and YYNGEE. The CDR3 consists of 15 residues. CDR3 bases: TGTGCCAGCAGCGTAGAGGGACAGAACACAGATACGCAGTATTTT. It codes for CASSVEGQNTDTQYF.

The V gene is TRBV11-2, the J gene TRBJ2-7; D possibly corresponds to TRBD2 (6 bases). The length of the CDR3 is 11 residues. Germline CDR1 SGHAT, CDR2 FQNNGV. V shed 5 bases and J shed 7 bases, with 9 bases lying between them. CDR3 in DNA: TGTGCCAGCAGCCTTGCGGGGGAGCAGTACTTC. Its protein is CASSLAGEQYF.

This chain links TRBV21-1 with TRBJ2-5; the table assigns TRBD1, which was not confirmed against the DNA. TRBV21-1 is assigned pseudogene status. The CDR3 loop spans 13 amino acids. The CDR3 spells CASNDRIKETQYF. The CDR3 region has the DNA TGTGCCAGCAATGACAGAATCAAAGAGACCCAGTACTTC.

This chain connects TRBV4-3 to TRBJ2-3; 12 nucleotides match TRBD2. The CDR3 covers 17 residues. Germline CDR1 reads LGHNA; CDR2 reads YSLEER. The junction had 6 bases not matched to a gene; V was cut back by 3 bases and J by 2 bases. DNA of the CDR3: TGCGCCAGCAGCCACGGACTAGCGGGGAAACCCACAGATACGCAGTATTTT. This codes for CASSHGLAGKPTDTQYF.

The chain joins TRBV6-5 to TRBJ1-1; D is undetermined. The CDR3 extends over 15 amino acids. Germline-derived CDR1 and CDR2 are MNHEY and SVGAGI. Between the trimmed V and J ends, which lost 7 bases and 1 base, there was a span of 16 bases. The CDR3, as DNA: TGTGCCAGCACCCGAAATTTACGGGAGAACACTGAAGCTTTCTTT. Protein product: CASTRNLRENTEAFF.